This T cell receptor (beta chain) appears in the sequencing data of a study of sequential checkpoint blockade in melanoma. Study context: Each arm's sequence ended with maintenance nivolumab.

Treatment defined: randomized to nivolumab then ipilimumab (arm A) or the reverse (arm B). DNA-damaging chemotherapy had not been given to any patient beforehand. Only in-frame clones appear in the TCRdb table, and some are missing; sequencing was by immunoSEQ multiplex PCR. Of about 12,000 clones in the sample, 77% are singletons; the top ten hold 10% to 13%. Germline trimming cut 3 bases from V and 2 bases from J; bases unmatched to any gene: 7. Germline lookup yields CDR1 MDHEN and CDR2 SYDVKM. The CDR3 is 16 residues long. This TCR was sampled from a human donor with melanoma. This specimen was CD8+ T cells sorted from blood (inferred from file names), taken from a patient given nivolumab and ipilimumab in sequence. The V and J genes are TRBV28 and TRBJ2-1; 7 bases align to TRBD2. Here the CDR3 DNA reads TGTGCCAGCAGTTTCTCCCTAAGCGGGACCTACAATGAGCAGTTCTTC. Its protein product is CASSFSLSGTYNEQFF.